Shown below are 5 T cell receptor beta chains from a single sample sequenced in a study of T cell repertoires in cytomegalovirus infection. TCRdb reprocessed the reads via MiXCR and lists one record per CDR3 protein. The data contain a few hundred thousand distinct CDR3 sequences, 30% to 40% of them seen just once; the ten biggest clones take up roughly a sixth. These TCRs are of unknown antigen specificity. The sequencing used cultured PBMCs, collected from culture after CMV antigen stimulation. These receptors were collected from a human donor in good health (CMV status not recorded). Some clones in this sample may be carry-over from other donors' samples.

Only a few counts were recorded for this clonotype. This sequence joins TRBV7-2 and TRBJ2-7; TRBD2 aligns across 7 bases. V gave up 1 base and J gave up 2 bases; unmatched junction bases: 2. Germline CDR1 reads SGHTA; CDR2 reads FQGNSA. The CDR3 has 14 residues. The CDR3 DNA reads TGTGCCAGCAGCTTAGGACTAGCCCCCTACGAGCAGTACGTC. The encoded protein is CASSLGLAPYEQYV.

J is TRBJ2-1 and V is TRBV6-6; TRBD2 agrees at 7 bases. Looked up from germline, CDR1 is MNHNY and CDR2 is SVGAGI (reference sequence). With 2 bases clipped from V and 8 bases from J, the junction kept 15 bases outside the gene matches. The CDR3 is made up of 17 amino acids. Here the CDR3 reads CASSYPQRGGPSDEQFF. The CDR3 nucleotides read TGTGCCAGCAGTTACCCCCAGAGGGGAGGGCCCTCGGATGAGCAGTTCTTC.

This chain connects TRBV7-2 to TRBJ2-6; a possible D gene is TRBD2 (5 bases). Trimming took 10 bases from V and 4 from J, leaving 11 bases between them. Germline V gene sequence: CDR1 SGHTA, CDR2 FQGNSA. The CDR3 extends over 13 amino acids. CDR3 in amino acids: CATEPGGANVLTF. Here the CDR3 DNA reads TGTGCCACTGAACCGGGAGGGGCCAACGTCCTGACTTTC.

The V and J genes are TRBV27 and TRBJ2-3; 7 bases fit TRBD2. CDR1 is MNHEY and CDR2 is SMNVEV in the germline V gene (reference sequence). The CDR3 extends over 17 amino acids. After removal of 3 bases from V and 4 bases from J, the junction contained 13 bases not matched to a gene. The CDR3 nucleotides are TGTGCCAGCAGTTTGGAGGGCCCTGCGGGAGCCCCAGATACGCAGTATTTT. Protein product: CASSLEGPAGAPDTQYF.

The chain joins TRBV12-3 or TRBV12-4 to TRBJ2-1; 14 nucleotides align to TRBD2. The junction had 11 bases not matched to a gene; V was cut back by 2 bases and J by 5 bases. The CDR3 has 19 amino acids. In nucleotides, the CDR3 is TGTGCCAGCAGTTTAACTAGACTAGCGGGAGGGCACAACAACAATGAGCAGTTCTTC. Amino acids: CASSLTRLAGGHNNNEQFF.